The 31 T cell receptor beta chains given below trace back to one sample, sequenced in a study of T cell clusters in autoimmune cytopenias. TRB rearrangements were amplified by touch-down multiplex PCR with mixed TRB-A/B primers. TCRdb reanalyzed the multiplex PCR reads and collapses them to one entry per CDR3 protein, without DNA. The listing contains roughly 5,100 distinct CDR3 sequences. TRB was amplified from roughly 250 ng of peripheral blood genomic DNA per sample. These data were also reused for a study on T cell repertoires in aging, cancer and after chemotherapy.

The specimen sequenced was peripheral blood. The origin of the receptors is a human donor in good health.

The chain is built from TRBV28 and TRBJ2-5; TCRdb's D gene call, TRBD2, goes unchecked for lack of DNA. This CDR3 comprises 16 residues. CDR1 MDHEN and CDR2 SYDVKM come from the germline V gene. The CDR3 loop is CASSLGFGTAQETQYF.

This chain joins TRBV20-1 and TRBJ2-1; TCRdb proposes TRBD2, but this gene call is untestable without DNA. CDR1 and CDR2 from the germline V gene are DFQATT and SNEGSKA (reference sequence). CDR3 length equals 14 residues. CDR3: CSARTAADYNEQFF.

This clonotype registers medium-sized by frequency. V usage is TRBV29-1 and J usage is TRBJ2-1; without DNA, the TCRdb call of TRBD1 cannot be checked. This CDR3 region has 14 residues. Germline values: CDR1 SQVTM, CDR2 ANQGSEA. This CDR3 reads CSVGRQGINNEQFF.

The J gene is TRBJ1-2, the V gene TRBV28; TCRdb names TRBD1, which stays unverified in the absence of DNA. The CDR3 totals 15 residues. Germline-derived CDR1 and CDR2 are MDHEN and SYDVKM. The CDR3 region is CASSPPTGSYYGYTF.

The chain is built from TRBV5-4 and TRBJ2-3; TCRdb lists TRBD2, though no DNA is available to test this call. The germline V gene has CDR1 SGHNT and CDR2 YYREEE (reference sequence). This CDR3 spans 17 amino acids. CDR3 sequence reads: CASSQGGSGELINTQYF.

The gene calls are TRBV5-1 and TRBJ1-1. Germline values: CDR1 SGHRS, CDR2 YFSETQ. The CDR3 consists of 12 residues. The CDR3 region is CATPNRNTEAFF.

The rearrangement links TRBV18 to TRBJ1-6; TCRdb returns TRBD1, unconfirmable since there is no DNA. The CDR3 consists of 17 residues. Germline-derived CDR1 and CDR2 are KGHSH and LQKENI. The CDR3 here is CASSRTLQGAKDSPLHF.

By frequency, this clonotype is medium-sized. The chain is built from TRBV18 and TRBJ2-7; without DNA, the TCRdb call of TRBD1 cannot be checked. Germline values: CDR1 KGHSH, CDR2 LQKENI. The CDR3 totals 13 residues. The CDR3 protein is CASSRTANYEQYF. The full variable domain, in which reference TRBV18 and TRBJ2-7 provide the parts outside the CDR3, is NAGVMQNPRHLVRRRGQEARLRCSPMKGHSHVYWYRQLPEEGLKFMVYLQKENIIDESGMPKERFSAEFPKEGPSILRIQQVVRGDSAAYFCASSRTANYEQYFGPGTRLTVT.

Measured by frequency, this clonotype is medium-sized (0.01 to 0.1%). The rearrangement joins TRBV7-6 to TRBJ2-2; TCRdb's assignment of TRBD2 cannot be checked, as there is no DNA. The CDR3 has 16 amino acids. From germline, CDR1 is SGHVS and CDR2 FNYEAQ. This chain's CDR3 is CASSLMTSGSTGELFF. Complete variable domain (other parts from reference TRBV7-6 and TRBJ2-2): GAGVSQSPRYKVTKRGQDVALRCDPISGHVSLYWYRQALGQGPEFLTYFNYEAQQDKSGLPNDRFSAERPEGSISTLTIQRTEQRDSAMYRCASSLMTSGSTGELFFGEGSRLTVL.

This clonotype is medium-sized by frequency. V is TRBV19 and J is TRBJ2-5; the TCRdb D gene call, TRBD2, has no DNA to confirm it. The CDR3 extends over 13 amino acids. CDR1 is LNHDA, CDR2 SQIVND, per germline (reference sequence). CDR3 sequence reads: CASSFSGQETQYF. The whole variable domain, remainder taken from reference TRBV19 and TRBJ2-5, is DGGITQSPKYLFRKEGQNVTLSCEQNLNHDAMYWYRQDPGQGLRLIYYSQIVNDFQKGDIAEGYSVSREKKESFPLTVTSAQKNPTAFYLCASSFSGQETQYFGPGTRLLVL.

V usage is TRBV5-1 and J usage is TRBJ2-3. Germline CDR1 SGHRS, CDR2 YFSETQ. The CDR3 extends over 16 amino acids. The CDR3: CASSTLGSRRTDTQYF.

This chain joins TRBV10-3 and TRBJ2-1; TCRdb reports TRBD1, a call that lacks DNA to check it against. Germline loops: CDR1 ENHRY, CDR2 SYGVKD. This CDR3 has 17 residues. CDR3: CAIRGQGAGGTYNEQFF.

This clonotype is called large (0.1 to 1%) based on its frequency. The rearrangement links TRBV6-5 to TRBJ2-3; TCRdb gives TRBD2 as the D gene, but with no DNA this cannot be confirmed. The CDR3 totals 13 residues. Germline V CDR1 and CDR2: MNHEY, SVGAGI. CDR3 sequence reads: CATGLAGADTQYF.

This clonotype is called medium-sized based on its frequency. CDR3 region: CASSLTGENQPQHF. This chain uses TRBV5-6 with TRBJ1-5. The CDR3 loop spans 14 amino acids. Per germline, CDR1 SGHDT and CDR2 YYEEEE.

This chain joins TRBV24-1 and TRBJ1-2; no DNA is available, so the TRBD1 call from TCRdb remains unchecked. This CDR3 contains 19 residues. Germline V gives CDR1 KGHDR, CDR2 SFDVKD. The CDR3 sequence: CATSGAVTGSTPYPGGYTF.

By frequency, this clonotype registers medium-sized. This chain links TRBV19 with TRBJ2-1. This CDR3 has 14 residues. Germline V lookup: CDR1 LNHDA, CDR2 SQIVND (reference sequence). The CDR3 is CASSPWASYNEQFF.

J is TRBJ2-2 and V is TRBV5-1; TCRdb picks TRBD2, but there is no DNA to check that call. The germline gives CDR1 SGHRS, CDR2 YFSETQ. The length of the CDR3 is 16 residues. This CDR3 is CASSLAGTNPTGELFF.

In terms of frequency, this clonotype is medium-sized. This chain links TRBV29-1 with TRBJ2-7; there is no DNA to check the TCRdb D call of TRBD2. Germline CDR1 reads SQVTM; CDR2 reads ANQGSEA. The CDR3 runs 12 residues. CDR3 loop: CSVRASSYEQYF.

The J gene is TRBJ2-3, the V gene TRBV20-1. Looked up from germline, CDR1 is DFQATT and CDR2 is SNEGSKA (reference sequence). CDR3 size: 15 residues. CDR3 amino acids: CSARDYLRSTDTQYF.

The chain employs TRBV20-1 and TRBJ1-2. The germline CDR1 and CDR2 sequences are DFQATT and SNEGSKA (reference sequence). The CDR3 is 13 amino acids. The CDR3 is CSARGDSPPGYTF.

The rearrangement links TRBV14 to TRBJ2-1; as DNA is missing, the TRBD2 call by TCRdb cannot be tested. Per the germline V gene, CDR1 is SGHDN and CDR2 is FVKESK. The CDR3 length is 14 residues. This CDR3 reads CASSQSGPYNEQFF.

The V gene is TRBV12-3 or TRBV12-4, the J gene TRBJ1-4; TCRdb lists TRBD1, though no DNA is available to test this call. The CDR3 consists of 15 residues. CDR3 in amino acids: CASSLDETGVEKLFF.

In terms of frequency, this clonotype is medium-sized (0.01 to 0.1%). CDR3 sequence: CASSVKGGVDTEAFF. The V gene is TRBV19, the J gene TRBJ1-1. The CDR3 is 15 residues long. CDR1 is LNHDA and CDR2 is SQIVND in the germline V gene (reference sequence).

J is TRBJ1-2 and V is TRBV19; TCRdb selects TRBD1, and the lack of DNA leaves this call unchecked. Germline V CDR1 and CDR2: LNHDA, SQIVND (reference sequence). This CDR3 has 13 amino acids. The CDR3 sequence is CASSFMQGNGYTF. Complete variable domain (other parts from reference TRBV19 and TRBJ1-2): DGGITQSPKYLFRKEGQNVTLSCEQNLNHDAMYWYRQDPGQGLRLIYYSQIVNDFQKGDIAEGYSVSREKKESFPLTVTSAQKNPTAFYLCASSFMQGNGYTFGSGTRLTVV.

The chain uses TRBV5-5 and TRBJ1-1. The CDR3 length is 12 residues. CDR1 is SGHKS and CDR2 is YYEKEE in the germline V gene (reference sequence). This CDR3 reads CASSLDRVEAFF.

The chain uses TRBV27 and TRBJ2-5; the TRBD1 assignment by TCRdb is unverifiable without DNA. This CDR3 region has 17 residues. Germline CDR1 MNHEY, CDR2 SMNVEV (reference sequence). CDR3: CASSTARTRHSQETQYF.

The gene calls are TRBV27 and TRBJ2-7; TCRdb returns TRBD2, unconfirmable since there is no DNA. CDR1 is MNHEY, CDR2 SMNVEV, per germline (reference sequence). The CDR3 covers 21 residues. The CDR3 sequence: CASSFSSAGQGTSGSLYEQYF.

The genes are TRBV14 and TRBJ1-2. There are 12 residues in the CDR3. CDR1 and CDR2 from the germline V gene are SGHDN and FVKESK. The CDR3 sequence: CASSQGQDGYTF.

CDR3 protein: CASSLGVAYEQYF. The chain uses TRBV12-3 or TRBV12-4 and TRBJ2-7; absent DNA, TCRdb's TRBD1 call cannot be checked. This CDR3 is built from 13 residues.

The rearrangement links TRBV11-3 to TRBJ2-3; the D call of TRBD2 rests on TCRdb alone, since no DNA is present to check it. This CDR3 region has 15 residues. The germline gives CDR1 SGHNT, CDR2 YENEEA. The CDR3 sequence is CASSLFGRGTDTQYF.

The chain is built from TRBV12-5 and TRBJ1-2. Germline V lookup: CDR1 LGHNT, CDR2 FRNRAP. The CDR3 extends over 13 amino acids. The CDR3 spells CASGLGIGEGYTF.